One sample yielded the 21 T cell receptor beta chains listed below, sequenced in a study of blood T cell repertoires in COVID-19. The table came from immunoSEQ multiplex PCR; TCRdb's copy has only in-frame clones and leaves some out. The repertoire consists of a few hundred thousand clones, with about 90% occurring once and the leading ten covering under 3%. Sample: PBMCs or T cells enriched from blood (not recorded which). The receptors originated from a woman between 50 and 59 years old who had been exposed to COVID-19.

V usage is TRBV29-1 and J usage is TRBJ1-1, with 7 bases matching TRBD1. CDR1 SQVTM and CDR2 ANQGSEA come from the germline V gene. Germline trimming cut 3 bases from V and 5 bases from J; bases unmatched to any gene: 3. CDR3 length: 12 amino acids. CDR3: CSVELQGTEAFF. The CDR3 coding sequence is TGCAGCGTTGAGCTACAGGGGACTGAAGCTTTCTTT. The whole variable domain, filled in from reference TRBV29-1 and TRBJ1-1, reads SAVISQKPSRDICQRGTSLTIQCQVDSQVTMMFWYRQQPGQSLTLIATANQGSEATYESGFVIDKFPISRPNLTFSTLTVSNMSPEDSSIYLCSVELQGTEAFFGQGTRLTVV.

The genes are TRBV4-1 and TRBJ1-1; 7 positions agree with TRBD1. V was clipped by 3 bases and J by 6 bases; unmatched bases: 13. This CDR3 contains 16 residues. Germline V lookup: CDR1 MGHRA, CDR2 YSYEKL. The CDR3 spells CASSQAPGQPLPEAFF. CDR3 in DNA: TGCGCCAGCAGCCAGGCTCCGGGACAGCCCCTGCCTGAAGCTTTCTTT.

This chain links TRBV2 with TRBJ1-2; 9 bases line up with TRBD1. The CDR3 has 13 residues. Germline V CDR1 and CDR2: SNHLY, FYNNEI. V gave up 10 bases and J gave up 4 bases; unmatched junction bases: 7. The DNA for the CDR3 is TGTGCCACGAGAGGGACAGGGACCTATGGCTACACCTTC. It encodes CATRGTGTYGYTF.

This chain connects TRBV21-1 to TRBJ1-2. TRBV21-1 constitutes a pseudogene. This CDR3 has 15 amino acids. The CDR3 here is CASSNSTGTPYGYTF. The CDR3 region has the DNA TGTGCCAGCAGCAATAGCACCGGGACTCCCTATGGCTACACCTTC.

The CDR3, as DNA: TGTGCCAGCAGCTTAGCGGATGGAGTAGACGGCAAAGGGACCCAGTACTTC. Translated: CASSLADGVDGKGTQYF. V is TRBV7-2 and J is TRBJ2-5; no clear D. The CDR3 contains 17 residues. Between the trimmed V and J ends, which lost 0 bases and 7 bases, there was a span of 21 bases. Per the germline V gene, CDR1 is SGHTA and CDR2 is FQGNSA.

This chain uses TRBV5-1 with TRBJ2-3, with TRBD2 identical over 8 bases. CDR3 length: 16 residues. V dropped 2 bases and J dropped 4; count of bases not matched to a gene: 9. The V gene's germline CDR1 is SGHRS and CDR2 YFSETQ. In DNA form, the CDR3 reads TGCGCCAGCAGCTTCACTGGCGGGGGGCTCTCAGATACGCAGTATTTT. It is translated as CASSFTGGGLSDTQYF.

This clone was observed a single time. V is TRBV18 and J is TRBJ1-3; D perhaps matches TRBD1 (6 bases). The CDR3 covers 16 residues. The germline V gene encodes CDR1 KGHSH and CDR2 LQKENI. V lost 5 bases to trimming and J lost 0 bases, with 14 bases between them. CDR3 nucleotide sequence: TGTGCCAGCTCAAATGGACAGCTTTCCTCTGGAAACACCATATATTTT. This codes for CASSNGQLSSGNTIYF.

A single count supports this clone. The chain couples TRBV6-5 to TRBJ1-5, with D maybe TRBD1 (5 bases). The CDR3 consists of 14 residues. V shed 8 bases and J shed 6 bases, with 17 bases lying between them. Per the germline V gene, CDR1 is MNHEY and CDR2 is SVGAGI. The DNA for the CDR3 is TGTGCCAGCGCTACCTCGGGGGGGAGTCAGCCCCAGCATTTT. It encodes CASATSGGSQPQHF.

This clone was seen once. J is TRBJ2-3 and V is TRBV19, with a weak D call TRBD1 (5 bases). The CDR3 sequence is 14 residues long. Germline V CDR1 and CDR2: LNHDA, SQIVND (reference sequence). V was shortened by 0 bases and J by 5 bases, with 9 bases between the two germline ends. In DNA form, the CDR3 reads TGTGCCAGTAGTATAGACAGGGCCGTAGATACGCAGTATTTT. The encoded protein is CASSIDRAVDTQYF. Filled out from reference TRBV19 and TRBJ2-3, the complete variable domain reads DGGITQSPKYLFRKEGQNVTLSCEQNLNHDAMYWYRQDPGQGLRLIYYSQIVNDFQKGDIAEGYSVSREKKESFPLTVTSAQKNPTAFYLCASSIDRAVDTQYFGPGTRLTVL.

The chain recombines TRBV2 with TRBJ2-1; 12 bases are shared with TRBD2. CDR1 is SNHLY and CDR2 is FYNNEI in the germline V gene. The CDR3 has 14 amino acids. The V and J ends lost 5 bases and 12 bases, in that order; junction bases with no gene match: 8. The chain's CDR3 is CASSRPTSGGWQFF. DNA of the CDR3: TGTGCCAGCAGTCGACCGACTAGCGGGGGTTGGCAGTTCTTC.

The chain carries TRBV5-4 and TRBJ1-2; D ambiguous. Germline V gene lookup returns CDR1 SGHNT and CDR2 YYREEE (reference sequence). CDR3 length equals 14 residues. Trimming pared 0 bases from V and 6 bases from J, leaving 12 bases between. This CDR3 reads CASSLAYGGDGYTF. In nucleotides, the CDR3 is TGTGCCAGCAGCTTGGCTTATGGCGGGGATGGCTACACCTTC.

The gene calls are TRBV3-1 (or the pseudogene TRBV3-2) and TRBJ2-5, with TRBD2 identical over 9 bases. V was pared by 1 base and J by 5 bases, with 8 bases of the junction left unmatched. The CDR3 sequence is 16 residues long. The germline gives CDR1 LGHDT, CDR2 YNNKEL (reference sequence). DNA of the CDR3: TGTGCCAGCAGCCAAGGCGGGCGGGGGGGCATCGAGACCCAGTACTTC. It translates to CASSQGGRGGIETQYF.

The chain joins TRBV6-5 to TRBJ2-2; D possibly corresponds to TRBD1 (6 bases). Germline-derived CDR1 and CDR2 are MNHEY and SVGAGI. CDR3 length equals 15 residues. The V gene lost 0 bases and the J gene lost 7 bases, with 12 bases spanning the gap. Here the CDR3 DNA reads TGTGCCAGCAGTTACTCGAAGAGGGGGAGCGGGGAGCTGTTTTTT. This sequence encodes CASSYSKRGSGELFF.

This chain links TRBV5-6 with TRBJ2-1, with 8 bases that match TRBD2. The CDR3 sequence is 15 residues long. Germline assignment: CDR1 SGHDT and CDR2 YYEEEE. Losses at the gene ends were 4 bases for V and 6 bases for J; bases not matched to a gene: 9. The CDR3 is CASSTSRTSFNEQFF. In DNA form, the CDR3 reads TGTGCCAGCAGCACGTCCCGGACTAGCTTCAATGAGCAGTTCTTC.

This clone was found once. Other DNA sequences of this sample code for an identical CDR3. V is TRBV3-1 (or the pseudogene TRBV3-2) and J is TRBJ2-2; TRBD1 agrees at 8 bases. The CDR3 runs to 16 residues. Trimming took 4 bases from V and 1 from J; bases not matched to a gene: 5. Germline V gene lookup returns CDR1 LGHDT and CDR2 YNNKEL (reference sequence). The CDR3 reads CASSPSGQGNTGELFF. The CDR3 DNA is TGTGCCAGCAGCCCAAGCGGACAGGGGAACACCGGGGAGCTGTTTTTT.

CDR3 residues: CASSPNRDADTQYF. The DNA for the CDR3 is TGTGCCAGCTCACCAAACAGGGACGCAGATACGCAGTATTTT. The chain recombines TRBV18 with TRBJ2-3; a weak D match, TRBD1 (6 bases). The ends were cut back, 2 bases at V and 4 bases at J, with 10 bases in the middle. The CDR3 runs to 14 residues. Germline V gives CDR1 KGHSH, CDR2 LQKENI.

V is TRBV6-4 and J is TRBJ2-6; 8 positions agree with TRBD1. With 4 bases clipped from V and 2 bases from J, the junction kept 10 bases outside the gene matches. Germline V gene sequence: CDR1 MRHNA, CDR2 SNTAGT. The CDR3 contains 18 residues. The CDR3 coding sequence is TGTGCCAGCAGTGTCCCCTCCAGGGGGCCTACTGGGGCCAACGTCCTGACTTTC. Protein: CASSVPSRGPTGANVLTF.

The J gene is TRBJ1-4, the V gene TRBV5-1, with TRBD1 matching 9 bases. J gave up 6 bases and V 0 bases, and 3 bases lay outside the gene matches. This CDR3 has 15 residues. CDR1 and CDR2 from the germline V gene are SGHRS and YFSETQ. The CDR3, as DNA: TGCGCCAGCAGCTTGGTAGGGACAGGGTATGAAAAACTGTTTTTT. Amino acid sequence: CASSLVGTGYEKLFF.

This chain joins TRBV27 and TRBJ2-3; 10 bases fit TRBD2. Unmatched junction bases numbered 6, after V lost 5 bases and J lost 4 bases. The CDR3 is 15 residues long. Per the germline V gene, CDR1 is MNHEY and CDR2 is SMNVEV (reference sequence). CDR3 DNA: TGTGCCAGCAGTCCCAGCGGGGGGGCCCCAGATACGCAGTATTTT. Its translation: CASSPSGGAPDTQYF.

J is TRBJ1-2 and V is TRBV2; no clear D gene. Trimming took 6 bases from V and 5 from J, leaving 7 bases between them. This CDR3 has 11 residues. Germline CDR1 is SNHLY and CDR2 is FYNNEI. The chain's CDR3 is CASRLAYGYTF. CDR3 coding DNA: TGTGCCAGCAGACTTGCTTATGGCTACACCTTC.

The gene calls are TRBV5-4 and TRBJ2-1; 13 bases are shared with TRBD2. From germline, CDR1 is SGHNT and CDR2 YYREEE (reference sequence). With 0 bases clipped from V and 4 bases from J, the junction kept 7 bases outside the gene matches. This CDR3 is built from 18 residues. CDR3 sequence (DNA): TGTGCCAGCAGCTTGGGACTAGCGGGGGGACTTCAATACAATGAGCAGTTCTTC. The encoded protein is CASSLGLAGGLQYNEQFF.